This T cell receptor (beta chain) was obtained from a study of shared clonotypes between healthy human individuals. Study-wide context: Per donor, three plates held CD4 naive cells, three held CD4 memory, two held CD8 naive and one held CD8 memory.

About this clone itself: Antigen: not known. Since the CDR3 does not end with the conserved phenylalanine or tryptophan, this likely comes from a read error. The limits of the CDR3 on the DNA are not certain, so only TCRdb's listed CDR3 is given.

In the study's own analysis: Filtering differed for immunoSEQ, which gave only junction sequences without quality scores. Sequenced by immunoSEQ multiplex PCR; TCRdb stores in-frame clones only, minus some. The D gene and trimming were derived from the DNA, and the V and J assignments and clone size from that table. In the table there are around 1.9 million clones, around 93% of which are singletons. As defined, naive CD8 cells were CD45RO-negative and positively selected for CCR7, with terminally differentiated effector memory CD45RA+ cells excluded. Study-level findings and limits: Blood was the sole source, and tissue repertoires probably differ. Incompleteness in sorted-subset sequencing, despite large depth, was shown by rarefaction.

Including both end residues, the CDR3 is 13 amino acids long. Germline lookup yields CDR1 SGHVS and CDR2 FNYEAQ. The TCR sequence derives from a young man in good health. Some clones in this sample may be carry-over from other donors' samples. Sample: naive CD8+ T cells from PBMCs. V gene TRBV7-6 combines with J gene TRBJ2-7. CDR3 sequence: CASSSPGGDRLAL.